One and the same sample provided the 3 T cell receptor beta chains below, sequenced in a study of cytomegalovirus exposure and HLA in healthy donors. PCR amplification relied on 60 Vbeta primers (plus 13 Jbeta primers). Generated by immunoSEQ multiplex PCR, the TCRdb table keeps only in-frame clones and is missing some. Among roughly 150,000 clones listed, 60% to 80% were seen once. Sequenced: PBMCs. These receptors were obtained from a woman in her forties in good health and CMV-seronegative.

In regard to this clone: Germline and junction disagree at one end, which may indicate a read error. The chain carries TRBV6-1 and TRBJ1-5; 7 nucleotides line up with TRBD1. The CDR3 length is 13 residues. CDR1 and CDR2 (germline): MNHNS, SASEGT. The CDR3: CASSETGNQPQHF. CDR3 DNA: TGCGCCAGCAGTGAGACAGGGAATCAGCCCCAGCATTTT.

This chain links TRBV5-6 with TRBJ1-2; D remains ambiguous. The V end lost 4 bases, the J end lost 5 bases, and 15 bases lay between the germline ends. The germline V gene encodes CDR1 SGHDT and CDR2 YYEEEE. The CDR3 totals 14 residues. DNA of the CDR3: TGTGCCAGCAGCAGAATCTCCCTTCGGTATGGCTACACCTTC. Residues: CASSRISLRYGYTF. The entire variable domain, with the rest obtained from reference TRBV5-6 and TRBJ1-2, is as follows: DAGVTQSPTHLIKTRGQQVTLRCSPKSGHDTVSWYQQALGQGPQFIFQYYEEEERQRGNFPDRFSGHQFPNYSSELNVNALLLGDSALYLCASSRISLRYGYTFGSGTRLTVV.

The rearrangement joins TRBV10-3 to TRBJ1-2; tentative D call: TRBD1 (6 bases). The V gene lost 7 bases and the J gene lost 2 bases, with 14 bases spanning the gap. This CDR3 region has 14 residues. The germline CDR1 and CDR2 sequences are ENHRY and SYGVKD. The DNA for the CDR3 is TGTGCCATCAACCCAGGGGTTTCGAACTATGGCTACACCTTC. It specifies CAINPGVSNYGYTF.